A single sample is the source of the 7 T cell receptor beta chains below, sequenced in a study of early T cells in non-severe SARS-CoV-2 infection. TCRdb independently ran MiXCR on the 5' RACE reads; one entry per CDR3 protein. The data hold under 35,000 distinct CDR3 sequences, with roughly 5.2% observed a single time. Sequencing was done on a sample of whole blood. These receptor sequences come from an adult who was a healthcare worker with PCR-confirmed SARS-CoV-2 infection or an uninfected control (not recorded which).

This clonotype has only a few counts. The rearrangement links TRBV7-2 to TRBJ1-3, with a tentative D call TRBD1 (6 bases). The V and J ends lost 5 bases and 2 bases respectively, with 13 bases between them. Germline loops: CDR1 SGHTA, CDR2 FQGNSA. This CDR3 is 15 amino acids long. The CDR3 DNA reads as TGTGCCAGCAGCCGTACACAGGGAGCTGGAAACACCATATATTTT. Its protein is CASSRTQGAGNTIYF.

This chain connects TRBV12-3 or TRBV12-4 to TRBJ2-7, with 7 bases matching TRBD1. Trimming cost V 4 bases and J 2 bases; bases outside gene matches: 5. This CDR3 is built from 14 residues. This chain's CDR3 is CASSWAGGAYEQYF. The DNA of the CDR3 is TGTGCCAGCAGTTGGGCAGGGGGTGCCTACGAGCAGTACTTC.

The chain uses TRBV6-1 and TRBJ2-1; no reliable D call. CDR1 MNHNS and CDR2 SASEGT come from the germline V gene. Trimming cost V 7 bases and J 0 bases, with 10 bases left between them. The CDR3 runs 14 residues. The DNA of the CDR3 is TGTGCCAGCAATCAACTGAGCTCCTACAATGAGCAGTTCTTC. This gives the protein CASNQLSSYNEQFF.

V is TRBV27 and J is TRBJ1-6; D gene uncertain. The CDR3 runs 16 residues. CDR1 is MNHEY and CDR2 is SMNVEV in the germline V gene (reference sequence). Trimming removed 6 bases from V and 8 bases from J, with 20 bases in between. DNA for the CDR3: TGTGCCAGCAGGAGCACCGCGGGAGTTAGGGATTCACCCCTCCACTTT. Residues: CASRSTAGVRDSPLHF.

This clonotype was seen ten or more times. The chain joins TRBV4-2 to TRBJ2-2; TRBD1 aligns across 8 bases. The V and J ends lost 2 bases and 5 bases, in that order; junction bases with no gene match: 13. CDR3 length: 18 residues. CDR1 and CDR2 (germline): LGHNA, YNFKEQ. DNA for the CDR3: TGTGCCAGCAGCCAACTAGGGTCAGACAGGGGCCGAACCGGGGAGCTGTTTTTT. Translating it yields CASSQLGSDRGRTGELFF.

The sample holds many counts of this clonotype. The rearrangement joins TRBV28 to TRBJ1-5, with D maybe TRBD1 (6 bases). Trimming shortened V by 6 bases and J by 5 bases, and 23 bases separated the two germline ends. Germline assignment: CDR1 MDHEN and CDR2 SYDVKM. The CDR3 runs 17 residues. The CDR3 spells CASRKGGTPRTDQPQHF. In DNA, the CDR3 is TGTGCCAGCAGGAAAGGAGGGACACCAAGGACGGATCAGCCCCAGCATTTT.

This clonotype was observed at least ten times. The chain has TRBV6-5 and TRBJ2-5; D possibly corresponds to TRBD2 (5 bases). Germline CDR1 MNHEY, CDR2 SVGAGI. The CDR3 runs 14 residues. Trimming shortened V by 7 bases and J by 6 bases, and 18 bases separated the two germline ends. CDR3 in DNA: TGTGCCAGCACCCCGGGGTTAGCCGTACAGACCCAGTACTTC. This sequence encodes CASTPGLAVQTQYF.